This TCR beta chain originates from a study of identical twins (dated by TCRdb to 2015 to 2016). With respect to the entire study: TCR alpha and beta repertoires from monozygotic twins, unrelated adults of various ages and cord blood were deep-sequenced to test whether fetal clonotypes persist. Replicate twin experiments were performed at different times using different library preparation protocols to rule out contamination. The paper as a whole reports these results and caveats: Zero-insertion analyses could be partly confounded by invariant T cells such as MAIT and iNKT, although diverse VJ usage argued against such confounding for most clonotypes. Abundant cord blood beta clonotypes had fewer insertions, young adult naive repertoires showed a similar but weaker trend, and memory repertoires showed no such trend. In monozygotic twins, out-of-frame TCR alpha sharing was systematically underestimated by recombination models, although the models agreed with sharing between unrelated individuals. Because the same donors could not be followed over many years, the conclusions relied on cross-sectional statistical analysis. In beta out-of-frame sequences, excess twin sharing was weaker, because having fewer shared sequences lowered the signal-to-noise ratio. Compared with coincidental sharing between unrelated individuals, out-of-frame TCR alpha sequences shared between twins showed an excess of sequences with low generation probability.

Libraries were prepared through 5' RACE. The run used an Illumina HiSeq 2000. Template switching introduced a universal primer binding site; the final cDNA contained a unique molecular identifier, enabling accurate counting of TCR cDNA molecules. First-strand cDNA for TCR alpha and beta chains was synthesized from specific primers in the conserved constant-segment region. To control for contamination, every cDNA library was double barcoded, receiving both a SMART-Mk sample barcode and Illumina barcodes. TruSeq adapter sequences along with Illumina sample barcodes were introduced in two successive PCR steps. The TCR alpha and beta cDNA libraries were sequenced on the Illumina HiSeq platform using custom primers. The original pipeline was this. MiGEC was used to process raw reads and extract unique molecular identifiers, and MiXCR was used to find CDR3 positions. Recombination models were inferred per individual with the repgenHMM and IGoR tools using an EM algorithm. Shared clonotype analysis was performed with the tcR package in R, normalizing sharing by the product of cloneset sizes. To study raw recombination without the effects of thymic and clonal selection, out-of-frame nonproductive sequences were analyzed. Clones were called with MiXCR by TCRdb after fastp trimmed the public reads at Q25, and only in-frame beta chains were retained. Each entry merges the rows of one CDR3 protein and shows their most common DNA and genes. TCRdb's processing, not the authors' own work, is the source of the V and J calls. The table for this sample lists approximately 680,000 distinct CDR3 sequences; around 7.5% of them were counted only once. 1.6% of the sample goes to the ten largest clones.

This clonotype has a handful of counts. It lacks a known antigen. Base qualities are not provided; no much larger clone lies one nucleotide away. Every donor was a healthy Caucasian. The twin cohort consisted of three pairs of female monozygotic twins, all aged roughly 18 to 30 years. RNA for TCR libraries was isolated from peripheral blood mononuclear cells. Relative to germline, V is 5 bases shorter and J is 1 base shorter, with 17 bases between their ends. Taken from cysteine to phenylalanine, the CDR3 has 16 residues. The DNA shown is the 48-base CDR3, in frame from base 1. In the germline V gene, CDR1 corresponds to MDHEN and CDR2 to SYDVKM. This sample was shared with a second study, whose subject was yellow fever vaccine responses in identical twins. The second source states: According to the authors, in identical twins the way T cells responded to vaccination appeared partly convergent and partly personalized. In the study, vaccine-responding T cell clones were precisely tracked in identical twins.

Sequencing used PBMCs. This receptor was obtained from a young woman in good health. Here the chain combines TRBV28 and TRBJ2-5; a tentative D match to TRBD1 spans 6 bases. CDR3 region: CASSPSGAPPQETQYF. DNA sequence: TGTGCCAGCAGTCCCTCAGGGGCGCCCCCCCAAGAGACCCAGTACTTC.